This T cell receptor beta chain originates from a study of blood T cell repertoires in COVID-19. Overall study: Italy, Spain and the United States were the sources of the convalescent and acute COVID-19 samples.

Study processing details: It was from reference gene primer amplification that nucleated cell counts were estimated. TCRdb's table, derived via immunoSEQ multiplex PCR, lists solely in-frame clones and lacks some. V, J and clone size reflect that table, while D and trimming were determined from the DNA. Found here are around 99,000 clones, about four fifths of them singletons; the top ten hold over 4%. The CDR3 is 13 amino acids. V lost 6 bases to trimming and J lost 4 bases, with 12 bases between them. Germline V gives CDR1 MNHEY, CDR2 SMNVEV (reference sequence). What was sequenced was peripheral blood. The TCR was taken from a man aged 70 or older with acute or convalescent COVID-19. The chain couples TRBV27 to TRBJ2-5; D is ambiguous. The CDR3 protein is CASSPHERETQYF. CDR3 sequence (DNA): TGTGCCAGCAGCCCACACGAGCGAGAGACCCAGTACTTC.